The 15 T cell receptor beta chains in this list originate from one sample, sequenced in a study of PD-L1 blockade in urothelial cancer. Clones were read by immunoSEQ multiplex PCR, and TCRdb kept only the in-frame ones, dropping some. The data contain roughly 26,000 clones, about 86% of them seen just once; the ten biggest clones take up about a third. The specimen comprised PBMCs, sampled around atezolizumab (anti-PD-L1) treatment. These receptors all stem from a man aged 55 to 70 with urothelial cancer.

This sequence joins TRBV19 and TRBJ2-7; no clear D gene. The CDR3 length is 14 residues. V lost 3 bases, J lost 0 bases, and 9 bases lay in between. CDR1 and CDR2 (germline): LNHDA, SQIVND (reference sequence). The CDR3 spells CASSIRSGSYEQYF. CDR3 DNA sequence: TGTGCCAGTAGTATCCGGTCAGGCTCCTACGAGCAGTACTTC.

J is TRBJ2-1 and V is TRBV6-5; 9 nucleotides line up with TRBD2. The CDR3 contains 13 residues. The germline CDR1 and CDR2 sequences are MNHEY and SVGAGI. V trimming: 7 bases; J trimming: 8 bases; junction bases outside the gene matches: 6. The CDR3 DNA sequence: TGTGCCAGCACCCGAGCGGGAGGTTATGAGCAGTTCTTC. It is translated as CASTRAGGYEQFF.

V and J are TRBV18 and TRBJ2-7, with TRBD1 matching 7 bases. The length of the CDR3 is 14 residues. Germline lookup yields CDR1 KGHSH and CDR2 LQKENI. V trimming: 2 bases; J trimming: 2 bases; junction bases outside the gene matches: 3. CDR3 residues: CASSPKDRPYEQYF. Written as DNA, the CDR3 is TGTGCCAGCTCACCAAAGGACAGGCCCTACGAGCAGTACTTC.

The chain carries TRBV30 and TRBJ1-1; D perhaps matches TRBD1 (5 bases). V gave up 3 bases and J gave up 4 bases, with 21 bases separating them. Germline V gene data show CDR1 as GTSNPN and CDR2 as SVGIG (reference sequence). The CDR3 is 16 amino acids. The CDR3 nucleotides read TGTGCCTGGAGGGATTCTACAACCAGGGTAGGCACTGAAGCTTTCTTT. The encoded protein is CAWRDSTTRVGTEAFF.

The gene calls are TRBV28 and TRBJ1-5; D uncertain. The CDR3 consists of 14 residues. In germline, CDR1 is MDHEN, CDR2 SYDVKM. V shed 5 bases and J shed 5 bases, with 13 bases lying between them. CDR3 amino acids: CASSMLLRDQPQHF. The CDR3 nucleotides are TGTGCCAGCAGTATGCTACTACGCGATCAGCCCCAGCATTTT.

V gene TRBV6-6 combines with J gene TRBJ1-2, with 9 bases aligning to TRBD1. Germline V CDR1 and CDR2: MNHNY, SVGAGI (reference sequence). The CDR3 runs 13 residues. J gave up 4 bases and V 6 bases, and 3 bases lay outside the gene matches. CDR3 nucleotide sequence: TGTGCCAGCAGCCGGGGACAGGGCTATGGCTACACCTTC. This encodes CASSRGQGYGYTF.

This sequence joins TRBV14 and TRBJ2-3; 8 nucleotides agree with TRBD1. Per the germline V gene, CDR1 is SGHDN and CDR2 is FVKESK. V lost 0 bases and J lost 4; bases outside the gene matches: 18. This CDR3 region has 20 residues. This CDR3 is CASSQDGRQGAPLWSDTQYF. The CDR3 DNA is TGTGCCAGCAGCCAAGATGGAAGGCAGGGGGCCCCGTTATGGTCAGATACGCAGTATTTT.

The J gene is TRBJ2-7, the V gene TRBV10-3, with 12 nucleotides matching TRBD2. The CDR3 is 14 amino acids. Germline CDR1 and CDR2: ENHRY and SYGVKD. The trim removed 10 bases at V and 6 bases at J, leaving 10 bases unmatched. CDR3 sequence (DNA): TGTGCCACCTACCGACTAGCGGGAGTGGGCGAGCAGTACTTC. Translating gives CATYRLAGVGEQYF.

The chain couples TRBV2 to TRBJ1-2; D not certain. CDR3 size: 14 residues. The germline V gene has CDR1 SNHLY and CDR2 FYNNEI. V dropped 4 bases and J dropped 4 bases, with 13 bases sitting between them. The CDR3 protein is CASSGLTVLYGYTF. The CDR3 nucleotides read TGTGCCAGCAGTGGTCTAACAGTGCTCTATGGCTACACCTTC.

The chain uses TRBV10-3 and TRBJ1-5, with D maybe TRBD1 (5 bases). Germline values: CDR1 ENHRY, CDR2 SYGVKD. This CDR3 has 14 amino acids. Trimming left V 8 bases short and J 1 base short, with 12 bases between. CDR3 in amino acids: CAIGAQESNQPQHF. In nucleotides, the CDR3 is TGTGCCATCGGGGCCCAGGAGAGCAATCAGCCCCAGCATTTT.

The chain combines TRBV5-6 with TRBJ1-2; 12 bases line up with TRBD1. The CDR3 has 15 residues. Germline V gene data show CDR1 as SGHDT and CDR2 as YYEEEE. The ends lost 4 bases at V and 8 bases at J; junction bases unmatched: 9. The CDR3 loop is CASSLGTGGPWGYTF. DNA of the CDR3: TGTGCCAGCAGCCTCGGGACAGGGGGCCCCTGGGGCTACACCTTC.

This clone is a singleton in its sample. The chain is built from TRBV5-1 and TRBJ2-1, with TRBD2 matching over 12 bases. The CDR3 runs 17 residues. Trimming removed 4 bases from V and 3 bases from J; junction bases left unmatched: 8. CDR1 and CDR2 (germline): SGHRS, YFSETQ. The chain's CDR3 is CASSPGTSGSFYNEQFF. CDR3 bases: TGCGCCAGCAGCCCCGGGACTAGCGGGTCCTTCTACAATGAGCAGTTCTTC.

V gene TRBV18 combines with J gene TRBJ1-5; a weak D match, TRBD1 (5 bases). Germline V lookup: CDR1 KGHSH, CDR2 LQKENI. This CDR3 region has 16 residues. The ends were cut back, 4 bases at V and 6 bases at J, with 19 bases in the middle. Here the CDR3 reads CASSLTGPGVGQPQHF. The CDR3 nucleotides are TGTGCCAGCTCACTCACAGGTCCGGGGGTTGGTCAGCCCCAGCATTTT. Full variable domain (rest looked up from reference TRBV18 and TRBJ1-5): NAGVMQNPRHLVRRRGQEARLRCSPMKGHSHVYWYRQLPEEGLKFMVYLQKENIIDESGMPKERFSAEFPKEGPSILRIQQVVRGDSAAYFCASSLTGPGVGQPQHFGDGTRLSIL.

The chain recombines TRBV2 with TRBJ2-7; no clear D. Germline assignment: CDR1 SNHLY and CDR2 FYNNEI. The germline V and J ends were trimmed by 6 bases and 7 bases, with 16 bases remaining between them. The CDR3 runs to 13 residues. The CDR3 protein is CASRPDLVREQYF. The DNA of the CDR3 is TGTGCCAGCAGGCCCGACCTCGTGCGGGAGCAGTACTTC.

This clone was picked up one time. This chain links TRBV18 with TRBJ1-5; 7 bases are shared with TRBD1. The CDR3 loop spans 15 amino acids. Unmatched junction bases numbered 7, after V lost 2 bases and J lost 6 bases. Per the germline V gene, CDR1 is KGHSH and CDR2 is LQKENI. The CDR3 region has the DNA TGTGCCAGCTCACCATCAGGGGGATCTACTCAGCCCCAGCATTTT. Protein: CASSPSGGSTQPQHF.